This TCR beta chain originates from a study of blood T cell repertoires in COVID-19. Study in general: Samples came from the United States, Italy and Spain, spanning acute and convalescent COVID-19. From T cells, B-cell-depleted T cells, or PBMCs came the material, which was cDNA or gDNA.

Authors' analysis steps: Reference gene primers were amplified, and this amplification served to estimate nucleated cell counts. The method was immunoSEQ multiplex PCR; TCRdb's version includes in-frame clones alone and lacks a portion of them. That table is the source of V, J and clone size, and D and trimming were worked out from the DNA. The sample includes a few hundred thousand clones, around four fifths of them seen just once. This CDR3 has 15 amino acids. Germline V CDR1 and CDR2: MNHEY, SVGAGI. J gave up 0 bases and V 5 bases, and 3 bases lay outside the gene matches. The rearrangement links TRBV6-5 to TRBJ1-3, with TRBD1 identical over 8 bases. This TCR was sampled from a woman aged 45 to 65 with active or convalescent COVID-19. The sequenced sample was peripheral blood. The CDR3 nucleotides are TGTGCCAGCAGTCCCGGGACAGGCTCTGGAAACACCATATATTTT. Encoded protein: CASSPGTGSGNTIYF.